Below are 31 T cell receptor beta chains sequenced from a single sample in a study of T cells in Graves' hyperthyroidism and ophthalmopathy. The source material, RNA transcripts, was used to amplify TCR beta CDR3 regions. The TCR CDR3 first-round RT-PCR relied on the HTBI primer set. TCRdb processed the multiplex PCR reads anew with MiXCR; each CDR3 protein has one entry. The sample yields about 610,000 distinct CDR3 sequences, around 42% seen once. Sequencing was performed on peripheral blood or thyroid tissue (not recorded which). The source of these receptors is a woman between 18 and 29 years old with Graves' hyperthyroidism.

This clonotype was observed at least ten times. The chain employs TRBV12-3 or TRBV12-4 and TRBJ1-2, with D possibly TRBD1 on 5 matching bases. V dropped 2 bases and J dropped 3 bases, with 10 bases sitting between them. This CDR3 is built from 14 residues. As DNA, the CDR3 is TGTGCCAGCAGTTTATCACTAGGGGACTATGGCTACACCTTC. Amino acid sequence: CASSLSLGDYGYTF.

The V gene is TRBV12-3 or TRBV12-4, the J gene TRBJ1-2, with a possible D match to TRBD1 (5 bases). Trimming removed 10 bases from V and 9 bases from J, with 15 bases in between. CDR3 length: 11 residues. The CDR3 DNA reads TGTGCCATCACCGGGGGTGGTAGCTACACCTTC. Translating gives CAITGGGSYTF.

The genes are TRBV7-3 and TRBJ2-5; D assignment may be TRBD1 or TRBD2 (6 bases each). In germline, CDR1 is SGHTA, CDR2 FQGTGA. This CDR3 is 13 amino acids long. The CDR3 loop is CASSGQFQETQYF. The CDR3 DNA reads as TGTGCTAGTAGCGGACAGTTCCAAGAGACCCAGTACTTC.

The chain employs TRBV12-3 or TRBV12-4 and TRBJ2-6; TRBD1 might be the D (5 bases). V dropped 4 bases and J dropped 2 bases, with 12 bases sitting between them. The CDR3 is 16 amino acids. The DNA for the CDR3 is TGTGCCAGCAGTTCCGCAGGGTATACTGGGGCCAACGTCCTGACTTTC. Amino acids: CASSSAGYTGANVLTF.

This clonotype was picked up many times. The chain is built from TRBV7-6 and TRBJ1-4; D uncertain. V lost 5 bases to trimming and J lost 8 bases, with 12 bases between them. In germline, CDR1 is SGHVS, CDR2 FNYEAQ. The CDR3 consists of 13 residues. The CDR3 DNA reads TGTGCCAGCAGCCTCGCCGTGGCGGAAAAACTGTTTTTT. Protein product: CASSLAVAEKLFF.

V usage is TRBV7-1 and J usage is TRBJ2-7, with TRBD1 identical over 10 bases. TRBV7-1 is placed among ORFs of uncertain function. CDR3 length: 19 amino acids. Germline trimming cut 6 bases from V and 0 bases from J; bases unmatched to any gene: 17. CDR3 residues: CASSHTPGQGSRSSYEQYF. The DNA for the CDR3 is TGTGCCAGCAGTCACACTCCGGGACAGGGGTCTCGCAGCTCCTACGAGCAGTACTTC.

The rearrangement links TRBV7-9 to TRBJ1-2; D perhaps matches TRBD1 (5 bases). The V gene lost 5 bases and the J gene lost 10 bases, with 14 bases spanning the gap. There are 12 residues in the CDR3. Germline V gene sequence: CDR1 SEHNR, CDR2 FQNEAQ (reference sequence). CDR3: CASSPGTEHYTF. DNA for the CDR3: TGTGCCAGCAGCCCTGGGACGGAACACTACACCTTC.

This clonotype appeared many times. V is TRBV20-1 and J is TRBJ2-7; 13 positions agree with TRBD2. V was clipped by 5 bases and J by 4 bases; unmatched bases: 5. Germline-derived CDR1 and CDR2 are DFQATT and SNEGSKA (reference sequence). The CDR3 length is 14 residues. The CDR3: CSAGTSGKRYEQYF. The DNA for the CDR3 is TGCAGTGCTGGGACTAGCGGGAAAAGGTACGAGCAGTACTTC.

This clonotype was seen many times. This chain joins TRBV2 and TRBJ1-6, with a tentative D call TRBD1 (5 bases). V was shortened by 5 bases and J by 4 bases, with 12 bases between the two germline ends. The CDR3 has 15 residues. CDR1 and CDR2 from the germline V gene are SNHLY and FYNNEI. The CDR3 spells CASSREGVYNSPLHF. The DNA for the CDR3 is TGTGCCAGCAGTCGAGAAGGGGTGTATAATTCACCCCTCCACTTT.

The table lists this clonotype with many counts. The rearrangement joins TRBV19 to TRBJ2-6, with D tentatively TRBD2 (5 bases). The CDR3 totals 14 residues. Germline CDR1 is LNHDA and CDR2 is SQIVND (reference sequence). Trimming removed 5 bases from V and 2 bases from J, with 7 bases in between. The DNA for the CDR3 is TGTGCCAGTAGTGCGGAGGCTGGGGCCAACGTCCTGACTTTC. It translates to CASSAEAGANVLTF.

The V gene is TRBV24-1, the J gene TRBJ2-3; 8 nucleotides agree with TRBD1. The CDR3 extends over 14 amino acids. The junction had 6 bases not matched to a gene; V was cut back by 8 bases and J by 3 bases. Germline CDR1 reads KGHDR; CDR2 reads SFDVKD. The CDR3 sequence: CATKGTGFTDTQYF. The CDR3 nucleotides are TGTGCCACCAAGGGGACAGGATTTACAGATACGCAGTATTTT.

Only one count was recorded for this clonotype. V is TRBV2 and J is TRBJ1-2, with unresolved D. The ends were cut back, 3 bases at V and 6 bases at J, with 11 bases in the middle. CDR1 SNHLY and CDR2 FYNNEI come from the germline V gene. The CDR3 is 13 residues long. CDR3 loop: CASSEGGRNGYTF. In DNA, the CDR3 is TGTGCCAGCAGTGAGGGAGGGAGGAATGGCTACACCTTC. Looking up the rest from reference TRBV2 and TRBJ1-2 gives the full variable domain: EPEVTQTPSHQVTQMGQEVILRCVPISNHLYFYWYRQILGQKVEFLVSFYNNEISEKSEIFDDQFSVERPDGSNFTLKIRSTKLEDSAMYFCASSEGGRNGYTFGSGTRLTVV.

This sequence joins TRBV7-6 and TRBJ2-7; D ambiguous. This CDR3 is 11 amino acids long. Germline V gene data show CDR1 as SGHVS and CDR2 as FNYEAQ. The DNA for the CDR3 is TGTGCTAGCCCCACCTCCTACGAGCAGTACTTC. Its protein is CASPTSYEQYF.

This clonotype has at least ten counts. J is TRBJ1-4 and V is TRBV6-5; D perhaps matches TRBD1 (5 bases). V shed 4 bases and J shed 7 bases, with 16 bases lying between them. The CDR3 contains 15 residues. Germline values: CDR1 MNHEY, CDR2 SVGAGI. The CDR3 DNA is TGTGCCAGCAGTTCCACCGACGGGGGAGGTGAAAAACTGTTTTTT. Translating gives CASSSTDGGGEKLFF.

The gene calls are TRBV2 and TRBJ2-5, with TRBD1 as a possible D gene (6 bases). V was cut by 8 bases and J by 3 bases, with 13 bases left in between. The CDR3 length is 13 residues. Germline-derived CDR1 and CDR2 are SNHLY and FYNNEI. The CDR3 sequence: CASGGEGEETQYF. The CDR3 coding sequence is TGTGCCAGCGGGGGAGAGGGGGAAGAGACCCAGTACTTC.

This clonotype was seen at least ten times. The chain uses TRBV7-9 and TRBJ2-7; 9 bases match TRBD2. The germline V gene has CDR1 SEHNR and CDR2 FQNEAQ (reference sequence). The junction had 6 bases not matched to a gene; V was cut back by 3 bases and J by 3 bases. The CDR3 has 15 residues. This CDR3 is CASSLASGDLYEQYF. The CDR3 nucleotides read TGTGCCAGCAGCTTGGCTAGCGGGGACCTCTACGAGCAGTACTTC.

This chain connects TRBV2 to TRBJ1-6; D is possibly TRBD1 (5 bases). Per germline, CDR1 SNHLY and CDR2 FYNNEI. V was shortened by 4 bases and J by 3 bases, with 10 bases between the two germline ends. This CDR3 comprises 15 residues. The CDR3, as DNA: TGTGCCAGCAGTGGTCAGGGAGTCTATAATTCACCCCTCCACTTT. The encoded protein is CASSGQGVYNSPLHF.

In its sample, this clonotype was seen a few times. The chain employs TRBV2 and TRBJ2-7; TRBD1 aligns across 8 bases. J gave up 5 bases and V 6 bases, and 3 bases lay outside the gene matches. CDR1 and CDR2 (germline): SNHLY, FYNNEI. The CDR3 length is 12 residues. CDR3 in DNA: TGTGCCAGCAGCGACAGGGGTAACGAGCAGTACTTC. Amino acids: CASSDRGNEQYF. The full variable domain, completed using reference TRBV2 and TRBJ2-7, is EPEVTQTPSHQVTQMGQEVILRCVPISNHLYFYWYRQILGQKVEFLVSFYNNEISEKSEIFDDQFSVERPDGSNFTLKIRSTKLEDSAMYFCASSDRGNEQYFGPGTRLTVT.

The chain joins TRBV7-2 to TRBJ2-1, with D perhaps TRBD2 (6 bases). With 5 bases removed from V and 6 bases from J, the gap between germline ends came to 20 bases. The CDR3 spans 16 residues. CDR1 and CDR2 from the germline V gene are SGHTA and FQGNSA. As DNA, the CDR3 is TGTGCCAGCAGCATCCCGGCGGGGAGTTATGGCAATGAGCAGTTCTTC. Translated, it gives CASSIPAGSYGNEQFF.

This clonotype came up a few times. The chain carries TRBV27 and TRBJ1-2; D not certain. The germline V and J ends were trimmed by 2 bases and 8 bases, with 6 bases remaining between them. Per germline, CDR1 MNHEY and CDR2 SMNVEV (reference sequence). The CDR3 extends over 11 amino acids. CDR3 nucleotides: TGTGCCAGCAGTTTACTAGCGGGCTACACCTTC. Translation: CASSLLAGYTF.

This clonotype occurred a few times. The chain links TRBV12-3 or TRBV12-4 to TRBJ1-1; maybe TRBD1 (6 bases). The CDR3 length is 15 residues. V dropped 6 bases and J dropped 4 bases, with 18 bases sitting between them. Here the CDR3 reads CASRPHTGPATEAFF. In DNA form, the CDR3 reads TGTGCCAGCAGGCCCCATACAGGGCCTGCCACTGAAGCTTTCTTT.

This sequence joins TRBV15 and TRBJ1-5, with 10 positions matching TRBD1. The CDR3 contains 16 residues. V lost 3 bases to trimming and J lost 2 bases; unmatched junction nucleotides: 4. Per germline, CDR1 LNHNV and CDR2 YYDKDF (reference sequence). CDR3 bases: TGTGCCACCAGCAGTGAGGGGACAGGGGGCAATCAGCCCCAGCATTTT. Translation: CATSSEGTGGNQPQHF.

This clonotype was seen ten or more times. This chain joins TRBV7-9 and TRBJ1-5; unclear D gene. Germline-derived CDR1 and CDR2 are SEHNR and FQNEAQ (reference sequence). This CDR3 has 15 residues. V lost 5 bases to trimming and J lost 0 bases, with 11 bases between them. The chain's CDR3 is CASSTEETSNQPQHF. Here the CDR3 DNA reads TGTGCCAGCAGCACCGAAGAAACTAGCAATCAGCCCCAGCATTTT.

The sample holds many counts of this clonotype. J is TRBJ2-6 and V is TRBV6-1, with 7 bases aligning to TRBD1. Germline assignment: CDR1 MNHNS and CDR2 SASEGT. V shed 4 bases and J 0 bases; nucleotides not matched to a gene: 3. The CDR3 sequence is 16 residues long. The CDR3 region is CASSADRHSGANVLTF. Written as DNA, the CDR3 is TGTGCCAGCAGTGCGGACAGGCACTCTGGGGCCAACGTCCTGACTTTC.

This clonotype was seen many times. The CDR3 nucleotides read TGCGCCAGCAGCCGTCGGTTGAGCGGGACTACTTCCCAGTACTTC. Encoded protein: CASSRRLSGTTSQYF. The V and J genes are TRBV5-1 and TRBJ2-5; 7 nucleotides match TRBD2. From germline, CDR1 is SGHRS and CDR2 YFSETQ. After removal of 4 bases from V and 9 bases from J, the junction contained 15 bases not matched to a gene. The CDR3 spans 15 residues.

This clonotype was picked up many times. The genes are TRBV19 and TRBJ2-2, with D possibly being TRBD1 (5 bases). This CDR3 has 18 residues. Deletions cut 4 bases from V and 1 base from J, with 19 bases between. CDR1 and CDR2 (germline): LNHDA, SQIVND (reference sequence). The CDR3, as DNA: TGTGCCAGTAGTACCCAACGCCCGACAGTAAAGAACACCGGGGAGCTGTTTTTT. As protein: CASSTQRPTVKNTGELFF.

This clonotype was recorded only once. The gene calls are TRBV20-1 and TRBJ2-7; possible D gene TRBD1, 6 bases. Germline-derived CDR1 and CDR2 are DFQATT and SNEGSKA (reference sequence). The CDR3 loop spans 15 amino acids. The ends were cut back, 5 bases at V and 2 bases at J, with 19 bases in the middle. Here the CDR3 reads CSARPREDSPYEQYF. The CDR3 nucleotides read TGCAGTGCTCGGCCGCGTGAGGACAGCCCCTACGAGCAGTACTTC.

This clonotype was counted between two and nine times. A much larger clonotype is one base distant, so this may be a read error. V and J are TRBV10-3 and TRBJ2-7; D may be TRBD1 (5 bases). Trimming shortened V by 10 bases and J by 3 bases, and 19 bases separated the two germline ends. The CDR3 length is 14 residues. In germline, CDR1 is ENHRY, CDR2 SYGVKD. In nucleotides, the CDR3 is TGTGCCACCTTATACCGACCAGGGAACTACGAGCAGTACTTC. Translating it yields CATLYRPGNYEQYF.

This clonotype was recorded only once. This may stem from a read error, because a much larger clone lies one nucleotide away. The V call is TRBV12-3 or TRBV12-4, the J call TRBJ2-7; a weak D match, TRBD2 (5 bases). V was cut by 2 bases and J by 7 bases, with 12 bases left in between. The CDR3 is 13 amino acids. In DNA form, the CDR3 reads TGTGCCAGCAGTTTAAGAGCGGTACGGGAGCAGTACTTC. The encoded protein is CASSLRAVREQYF.

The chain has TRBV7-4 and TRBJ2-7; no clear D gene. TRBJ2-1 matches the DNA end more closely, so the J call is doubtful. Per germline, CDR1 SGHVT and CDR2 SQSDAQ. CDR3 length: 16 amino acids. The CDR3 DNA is TGTGCCAGCAGTTCCAACCAGCAGATTCGTGACAATGAGCAGTTCTTC. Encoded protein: CASSSNQQIRDNEQFF.

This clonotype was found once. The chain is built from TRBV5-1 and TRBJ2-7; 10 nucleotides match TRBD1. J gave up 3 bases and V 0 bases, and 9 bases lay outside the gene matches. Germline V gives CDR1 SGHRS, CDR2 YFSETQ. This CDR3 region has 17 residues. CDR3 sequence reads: CASSLEHAGTGDYEQYF. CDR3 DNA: TGCGCCAGCAGCTTGGAACATGCCGGGACAGGGGACTACGAGCAGTACTTC.